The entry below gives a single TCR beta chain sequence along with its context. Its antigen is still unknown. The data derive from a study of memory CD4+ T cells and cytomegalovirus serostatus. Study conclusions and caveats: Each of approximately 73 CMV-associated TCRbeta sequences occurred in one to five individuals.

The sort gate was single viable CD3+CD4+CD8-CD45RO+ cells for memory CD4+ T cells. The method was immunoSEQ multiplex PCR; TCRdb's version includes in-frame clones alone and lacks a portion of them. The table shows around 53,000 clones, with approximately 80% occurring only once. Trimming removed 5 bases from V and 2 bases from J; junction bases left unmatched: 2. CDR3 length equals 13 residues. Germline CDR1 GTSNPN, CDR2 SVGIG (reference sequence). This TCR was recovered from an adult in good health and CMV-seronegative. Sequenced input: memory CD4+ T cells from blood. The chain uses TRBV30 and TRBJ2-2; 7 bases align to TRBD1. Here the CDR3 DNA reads TGTGCCTGGGGGGACAGCAACACCGGGGAGCTGTTTTTT. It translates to CAWGDSNTGELFF. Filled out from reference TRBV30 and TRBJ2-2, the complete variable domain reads SQTIHQWPATLVQPVGSPLSLECTVEGTSNPNLYWYRQAAGRGLQLLFYSVGIGQISSEVPQNLSASRPQDRQFILSSKKLLLSDSGFYLCAWGDSNTGELFFGEGSRLTVL.